The 31 T cell receptor beta chains reported below all come from one sample, sequenced in a study of cytomegalovirus exposure and HLA in healthy donors. PCR was performed using 60 Vbeta and 13 Jbeta primers. Here immunoSEQ multiplex PCR was the method, and the copy in TCRdb shows in-frame clones only, minus some. The table has 90,000 to 110,000 clones, around 75% seen once. Sequenced sample: PBMCs. The receptor set was obtained from a man younger than 45 in good health and CMV-seronegative.

Concerning this clone: At one end, the junction sequence differs from germline, possibly due to a read error. The chain is built from TRBV7-6 and TRBJ2-2; TRBD2 matches at 13 bases. The CDR3 extends over 16 amino acids. CDR1 and CDR2 (germline): SGHVS, FNYEAQ. This CDR3 reads CVSSRTSGGNTGELFF. The CDR3 DNA is TGTGTCAGCAGCCGGACTAGCGGGGGGAACACCGGGGAGCTGTTTTTT.

This sequence joins TRBV18 and TRBJ2-5; D unresolved. V was clipped by 3 bases and J by 3 bases, with 5 bases between them. From germline, CDR1 is KGHSH and CDR2 LQKENI. The CDR3 length is 12 residues. In DNA form, the CDR3 reads TGTGCCAGCTCACCTTCAGAAGAGACCCAGTACTTC. Protein product: CASSPSEETQYF.

V is TRBV29-1 and J is TRBJ2-1, with D possibly matching TRBD1 (5 bases). Germline values: CDR1 SQVTM, CDR2 ANQGSEA. Trimming stripped 1 base from V and 0 bases from J, with 10 bases between. The length of the CDR3 is 15 residues. The CDR3 DNA is TGCAGCGTTGAAGGGACGGACATCTCCTACAATGAGCAGTTCTTC. Amino acids: CSVEGTDISYNEQFF.

This clone occurred a few times. The V and J genes are TRBV19 and TRBJ2-1, with 11 bases fitting TRBD2. Germline CDR1 LNHDA, CDR2 SQIVND (reference sequence). Trimming took 6 bases from V and 7 from J; bases not matched to a gene: 8. The CDR3 has 15 residues. The CDR3 protein is CASSLSGRAGNEQFF. CDR3 DNA: TGTGCCAGTAGCCTTAGCGGGAGGGCCGGGAATGAGCAGTTCTTC.

J is TRBJ1-5 and V is TRBV5-4, with 7 bases fitting TRBD1. Germline trimming cut 0 bases from V and 2 bases from J; bases unmatched to any gene: 2. Per the germline V gene, CDR1 is SGHNT and CDR2 is YYREEE (reference sequence). The CDR3 has 15 amino acids. The CDR3, as DNA: TGTGCCAGCAGCTTGGAGGGGGCCGGCAATCAGCCCCAGCATTTT. This encodes CASSLEGAGNQPQHF. The full variable domain, in which reference TRBV5-4 and TRBJ1-5 provide the parts outside the CDR3, is ETGVTQSPTHLIKTRGQQVTLRCSSQSGHNTVSWYQQALGQGPQFIFQYYREEENGRGNFPPRFSGLQFPNYSSELNVNALELDDSALYLCASSLEGAGNQPQHFGDGTRLSIL.

V gene TRBV4-1 combines with J gene TRBJ2-6; possible D gene TRBD1, 6 bases. The V gene's germline CDR1 is MGHRA and CDR2 YSYEKL. Trimming left V 5 bases short and J 1 base short, with 12 bases between. CDR3 length: 16 residues. In nucleotides, the CDR3 is TGCGCCAGCAGCTCACAGGGAATGTCTGGGGCCAACGTCCTGACTTTC. Its translation: CASSSQGMSGANVLTF.

V is TRBV2 and J is TRBJ2-7; 7 nucleotides agree with TRBD1. J lost 3 bases, V lost 4 bases, and 6 bases had no gene match. The germline gives CDR1 SNHLY, CDR2 FYNNEI. CDR3 length: 14 amino acids. CDR3 sequence reads: CASSGRDSIYEQYF. The CDR3 DNA reads TGTGCCAGCAGTGGACGGGACAGCATCTACGAGCAGTACTTC.

V and J are TRBV4-1 and TRBJ2-3; 10 bases match TRBD2. V gave up 5 bases and J gave up 5 bases; unmatched junction bases: 10. The CDR3 loop spans 16 amino acids. The germline V gene encodes CDR1 MGHRA and CDR2 YSYEKL. In nucleotides, the CDR3 is TGCGCCAGCAGCAATCCCCTAGCGGGGGTAGGAGATACGCAGTATTTT. Protein: CASSNPLAGVGDTQYF.

CDR3 protein: CASSRDSTTTYEQYF. Here the CDR3 DNA reads TGTGCCAGCAGCCGGGACTCAACAACAACCTACGAGCAGTACTTC. The rearrangement links TRBV7-2 to TRBJ2-7; D possibly corresponds to TRBD2 (6 bases). In germline, CDR1 is SGHTA, CDR2 FQGNSA. V shed 5 bases and J shed 2 bases, with 16 bases lying between them. The CDR3 spans 15 residues.

This sequence joins TRBV5-4 and TRBJ2-3, with TRBD1 matching over 7 bases. The CDR3 loop spans 14 amino acids. Trimming removed 5 bases from V and 6 bases from J; junction bases left unmatched: 9. CDR1 is SGHNT and CDR2 is YYREEE in the germline V gene (reference sequence). CDR3 region: CASSWPDRTDTQYF. The CDR3 nucleotides read TGTGCCAGCAGTTGGCCGGACAGGACGGATACGCAGTATTTT. Full variable domain (remainder filled in from reference TRBV5-4 and TRBJ2-3): ETGVTQSPTHLIKTRGQQVTLRCSSQSGHNTVSWYQQALGQGPQFIFQYYREEENGRGNFPPRFSGLQFPNYSSELNVNALELDDSALYLCASSWPDRTDTQYFGPGTRLTVL.

V usage is TRBV5-5 and J usage is TRBJ2-7; 9 bases are a match to TRBD2. The CDR3 loop spans 15 amino acids. Germline CDR1 reads SGHKS; CDR2 reads YYEKEE (reference sequence). J gave up 3 bases and V 8 bases, and 12 bases lay outside the gene matches. This CDR3 reads CARGGAGGPDYEQYF. CDR3 DNA sequence: TGTGCCAGAGGGGGGGCGGGAGGGCCCGACTACGAGCAGTACTTC.

The V gene is TRBV4-3, the J gene TRBJ2-1, with D perhaps matching TRBD2 (6 bases). Germline values: CDR1 LGHNA, CDR2 YSLEER. The CDR3 is 15 amino acids. V lost 1 base and J 3 bases, leaving 10 bases between the germline ends. CDR3 bases: TGCGCCAGCAGCCAAGGGATCGGGGGCTACAATGAGCAGTTCTTC. This codes for CASSQGIGGYNEQFF.

This clone occurred a few times. The V gene is TRBV6-1, the J gene TRBJ2-7, with 7 bases that match TRBD2. V dropped 1 base and J dropped 4; count of bases not matched to a gene: 1. This CDR3 is 13 amino acids long. CDR1 and CDR2 (germline): MNHNS, SASEGT. In DNA form, the CDR3 reads TGTGCCAGCAGTGAAGGGCGGGAGTACGAGCAGTACTTC. It encodes CASSEGREYEQYF.

This chain links TRBV29-1 with TRBJ2-1; 9 nucleotides agree with TRBD2. Germline values: CDR1 SQVTM, CDR2 ANQGSEA. The junction had 4 bases not matched to a gene; V was cut back by 3 bases and J by 7 bases. The CDR3 contains 13 residues. CDR3 DNA sequence: TGCAGCGTTGACGCGGGAGGGCTGAATGAGCAGTTCTTC. Translating gives CSVDAGGLNEQFF.

This clone turned up a few times. The rearrangement joins TRBV2 to TRBJ2-5; 8 bases agree with TRBD1. CDR3 length equals 14 residues. V trimming: 5 bases; J trimming: 1 base; junction bases outside the gene matches: 3. CDR1 and CDR2 from the germline V gene are SNHLY and FYNNEI. The CDR3 is CASSHRGAQETQYF. DNA for the CDR3: TGTGCCAGCAGTCACAGGGGGGCCCAAGAGACCCAGTACTTC.

The rearrangement joins TRBV6-1 to TRBJ1-2, with 8 bases lining up with TRBD1. CDR1 is MNHNS, CDR2 SASEGT, per germline. V was pared by 6 bases and J by 5 bases, with 2 bases of the junction left unmatched. This CDR3 is built from 12 residues. The CDR3 DNA follows: TGTGCCAGCAGCAGGGGGCCGTATGGCTACACCTTC. This encodes CASSRGPYGYTF.

The chain employs TRBV7-9 and TRBJ2-5, with 10 positions matching TRBD2. The CDR3 is 16 residues long. V lost 5 bases and J lost 0; bases outside the gene matches: 6. From germline, CDR1 is SEHNR and CDR2 FQNEAQ (reference sequence). The CDR3 DNA is TGTGCCAGCAGCCTAGGACTAGCGGACCACCAAGAGACCCAGTACTTC. It encodes CASSLGLADHQETQYF.

The sample holds a few counts of this clone. This chain links TRBV7-9 with TRBJ1-6; 7 nucleotides align to TRBD1. The CDR3 is 16 residues long. The ends lost 3 bases at V and 7 bases at J; junction bases unmatched: 9. Germline V CDR1 and CDR2: SEHNR, FQNEAQ (reference sequence). The CDR3 DNA sequence: TGTGCCAGCAGCTTGCCCTCGGACAGGTTCAATTCACCCCTCCACTTT. This encodes CASSLPSDRFNSPLHF.

This clone came up a few times. The rearrangement links TRBV6-5 to TRBJ2-1, with D hard to call. V shed 0 bases and J shed 7 bases, with 10 bases lying between them. Germline V gene lookup returns CDR1 MNHEY and CDR2 SVGAGI. This CDR3 has 14 amino acids. The CDR3 DNA reads TGTGCCAGCAGTTACTCGATCCCGGTGAATGAGCAGTTCTTC. It yields the protein CASSYSIPVNEQFF.

The rearrangement uses TRBV13 and TRBJ2-7, with 14 bases identical to TRBD2. The CDR3 totals 17 residues. The V and J ends lost 4 bases and 4 bases, in that order; junction bases with no gene match: 9. From germline, CDR1 is PRHDT and CDR2 FYEKMQ (reference sequence). The CDR3 DNA follows: TGTGCCAGCAGCTCCCGGACTAGCGGGGGGAGAGGATACGAGCAGTACTTC. Its translation is CASSSRTSGGRGYEQYF.

Regarding this clone: At one of its ends the junction is not consistent with the germline gene, which may arise from a read error. V usage is TRBV4-3 and J usage is TRBJ2-1; 9 bases map to TRBD2. The CDR3 has 21 residues. The germline CDR1 and CDR2 sequences are LGHNA and YSLEER. CDR3 loop: CASSPIRTGGGAVGSYNEQLF. The CDR3 DNA sequence: TGCGCCAGCAGCCCTATACGCACGGGCGGGGGGGCCGTAGGAAGTTACAATGAGCAGCTCTTC.

The chain employs TRBV29-1 and TRBJ1-1, with TRBD1 as a possible D gene (5 bases). CDR1 SQVTM and CDR2 ANQGSEA come from the germline V gene. This CDR3 comprises 14 residues. The germline V and J ends were trimmed by 4 bases and 2 bases, with 14 bases remaining between them. The CDR3 sequence: CSVGPQGVNTEAFF. The CDR3 DNA is TGCAGCGTTGGACCCCAGGGTGTAAACACTGAAGCTTTCTTT. The variable domain in full, completed from reference TRBV29-1 and TRBJ1-1, reads SAVISQKPSRDICQRGTSLTIQCQVDSQVTMMFWYRQQPGQSLTLIATANQGSEATYESGFVIDKFPISRPNLTFSTLTVSNMSPEDSSIYLCSVGPQGVNTEAFFGQGTRLTVV.

In its sample, this clone was seen once. CDR3 bases: TGCGCCAGCAGCCAAGCAGTGGTCTACGAGCAGTACTTC. This codes for CASSQAVVYEQYF. The chain has TRBV4-1 and TRBJ2-7; D is undetermined. CDR3 length: 13 amino acids. Germline V gene sequence: CDR1 MGHRA, CDR2 YSYEKL. Trimming removed 1 base from V and 3 bases from J, with 7 bases in between.

V gene TRBV7-2 combines with J gene TRBJ2-3; 11 bases map to TRBD1. CDR1 is SGHTA, CDR2 FQGNSA, per germline. With 5 bases clipped from V and 6 bases from J, the junction kept 7 bases outside the gene matches. The CDR3 sequence is 15 residues long. CDR3 bases: TGTGCCAGCAGCCCCGGACAGGGGGCGCATGATACGCAGTATTTT. It codes for CASSPGQGAHDTQYF.

The chain recombines TRBV29-1 with TRBJ2-3; TRBD1 aligns across 9 bases. The V and J ends lost 6 bases and 4 bases, in that order; junction bases with no gene match: 5. Germline-derived CDR1 and CDR2 are SQVTM and ANQGSEA. The CDR3 is made up of 13 amino acids. CDR3: CSVYWTGADTQYF. Written as DNA, the CDR3 is TGCAGCGTGTATTGGACAGGGGCAGATACGCAGTATTTT.

This chain links TRBV15 with TRBJ1-2; possible D gene TRBD1, 5 bases. The CDR3 runs to 14 residues. The germline gives CDR1 LNHNV, CDR2 YYDKDF (reference sequence). The V gene lost 1 base and the J gene lost 4 bases, with 10 bases spanning the gap. The CDR3: CATSRAETAYGYTF. In nucleotides, the CDR3 is TGTGCCACCAGCAGAGCCGAGACAGCCTATGGCTACACCTTC.

This rearrangement joins TRBV27 to TRBJ1-2; the match to TRBD1 covers 10 bases. With V trimmed by 4 bases and J by 4 bases, 3 bases remained unmatched. The germline V gene has CDR1 MNHEY and CDR2 SMNVEV (reference sequence). The CDR3 runs to 14 residues. CDR3 bases: TGTGCCAGCAGTTCGGGACAGGGGTTCTATGGCTACACCTTC. Its protein product is CASSSGQGFYGYTF.

The J gene is TRBJ1-5, the V gene TRBV4-3, with TRBD1 matching over 10 bases. V lost 3 bases, J lost 6 bases, and 8 bases stayed unmatched. Germline values: CDR1 LGHNA, CDR2 YSLEER. CDR3 length equals 16 residues. The CDR3 DNA reads TGCGCCAGCAGCCACGGGGACAGGGGCGAGAGTCAGCCCCAGCATTTT. Its protein is CASSHGDRGESQPQHF.

The chain recombines TRBV7-2 with TRBJ1-6; 11 nucleotides match TRBD1. The junction had 10 bases not matched to a gene; V was cut back by 7 bases and J by 5 bases. The CDR3 is 17 residues long. Germline V gene data show CDR1 as SGHTA and CDR2 as FQGNSA. CDR3 DNA sequence: TGTGCCAGCAACCGAAATGGACAGGGGGCTGATAATTCACCCCTCCACTTT. Protein product: CASNRNGQGADNSPLHF.

This clone was seen just once. V is TRBV5-6 and J is TRBJ2-6; 8 positions match TRBD1. CDR1 and CDR2 from the germline V gene are SGHDT and YYEEEE. CDR3 length: 15 amino acids. Trimming at V came to 4 bases and at J to 2 bases, leaving 2 bases not matched to a gene. CDR3 region: CASSPQGAGANVLTF. CDR3 DNA: TGTGCCAGCAGCCCACAGGGGGCTGGGGCCAACGTCCTGACTTTC.

The CDR3 DNA follows: TGTGCCAGCAGCTTAGCGGTGGCAGGGACAGATACGCAGTATTTT. Translated: CASSLAVAGTDTQYF. The rearrangement links TRBV11-2 to TRBJ2-3, with D tentatively TRBD1 (5 bases). The CDR3 is 15 amino acids. Trimming left V 1 base short and J 3 bases short, with 11 bases between. In germline, CDR1 is SGHAT, CDR2 FQNNGV.